This T cell receptor beta chain originates from a study of blood T cell repertoires in COVID-19. On this clone: A read error may produce the germline difference seen at one junction end.

Here immunoSEQ multiplex PCR was the method, and the copy in TCRdb shows in-frame clones only, minus some. Of hundreds of thousands of clones in the sample, more than 85% were seen once. Per germline, CDR1 MGHRA and CDR2 YSYEKL. The length of the CDR3 is 14 residues. Participants came from about two dozen US areas, aged about 18 to 95 years. Cohort placement rested on clinical history that participants reported themselves. This receptor was taken from a woman between 25 and 40 years old who had recovered from COVID-19. V and J are TRBV4-1 and TRBJ1-4; 8 nucleotides match TRBD1. The sequenced sample consisted of PBMCs or T cells enriched from blood (not recorded which). The CDR3 spells CASSQLGASPGQDF. The CDR3 nucleotides read TGCGCCAGCAGCCAGCTCGGGGCGTCCCCGGGACAGGATTTT.